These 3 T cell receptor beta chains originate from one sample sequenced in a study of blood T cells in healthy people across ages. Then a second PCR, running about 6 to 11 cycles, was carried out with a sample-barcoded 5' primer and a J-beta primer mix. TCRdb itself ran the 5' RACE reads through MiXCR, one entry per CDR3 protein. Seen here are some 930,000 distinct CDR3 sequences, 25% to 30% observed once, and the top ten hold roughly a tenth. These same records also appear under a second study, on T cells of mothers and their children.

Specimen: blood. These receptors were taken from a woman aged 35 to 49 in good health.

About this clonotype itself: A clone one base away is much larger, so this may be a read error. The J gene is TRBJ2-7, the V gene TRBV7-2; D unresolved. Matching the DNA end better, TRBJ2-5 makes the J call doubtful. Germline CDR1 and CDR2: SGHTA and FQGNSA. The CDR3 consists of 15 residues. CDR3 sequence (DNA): TGTGCCAGCAGCCTCGACGCTAGGGTCTGGCAGACCCAGTACTTC. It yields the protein CASSLDARVWQTQYF.

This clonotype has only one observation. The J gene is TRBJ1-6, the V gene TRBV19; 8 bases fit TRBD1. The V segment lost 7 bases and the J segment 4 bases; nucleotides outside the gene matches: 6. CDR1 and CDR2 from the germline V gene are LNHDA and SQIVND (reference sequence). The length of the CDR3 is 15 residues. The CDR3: CASTVGQGYNSPLHF. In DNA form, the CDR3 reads TGTGCCAGTACCGTAGGACAGGGATATAATTCACCCCTCCACTTT.

The CDR3 loop is CASSFLEKGYNEQFF. CDR3 DNA sequence: TGTGCCAGCAGTTTTCTGGAGAAGGGCTACAATGAGCAGTTCTTC. The chain employs TRBV28 and TRBJ2-1; no clear D. The CDR3 runs to 15 residues. V lost 3 bases, J lost 3 bases, and 12 bases lay in between. Germline lookup yields CDR1 MDHEN and CDR2 SYDVKM.